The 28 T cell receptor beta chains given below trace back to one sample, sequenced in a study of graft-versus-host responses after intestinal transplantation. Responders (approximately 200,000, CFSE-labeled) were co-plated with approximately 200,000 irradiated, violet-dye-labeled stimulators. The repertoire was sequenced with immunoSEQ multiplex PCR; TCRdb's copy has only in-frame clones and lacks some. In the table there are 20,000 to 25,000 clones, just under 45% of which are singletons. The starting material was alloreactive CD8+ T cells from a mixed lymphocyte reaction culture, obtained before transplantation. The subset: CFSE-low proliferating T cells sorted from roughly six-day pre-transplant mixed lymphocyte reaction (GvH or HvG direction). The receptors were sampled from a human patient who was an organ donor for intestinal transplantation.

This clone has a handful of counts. The CDR3 reads CASSLGSSGYEQYF. In DNA form, the CDR3 reads TGTGCCAGCAGCTTGGGGAGTAGCGGCTACGAGCAGTACTTC. J is TRBJ2-7 and V is TRBV11-3; the D gene is possibly TRBD2 (6 bases). The V gene's germline CDR1 is SGHNT and CDR2 YENEEA. The CDR3 runs to 14 residues. V gave up 3 bases and J gave up 3 bases, with 12 bases separating them.

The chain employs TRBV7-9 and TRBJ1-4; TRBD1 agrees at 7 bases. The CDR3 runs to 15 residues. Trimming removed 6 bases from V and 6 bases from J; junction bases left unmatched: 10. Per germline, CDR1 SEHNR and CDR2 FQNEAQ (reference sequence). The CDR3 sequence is CASSPGTAEDEKLFF. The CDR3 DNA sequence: TGTGCCAGCAGTCCCGGGACAGCCGAAGATGAAAAACTGTTTTTT.

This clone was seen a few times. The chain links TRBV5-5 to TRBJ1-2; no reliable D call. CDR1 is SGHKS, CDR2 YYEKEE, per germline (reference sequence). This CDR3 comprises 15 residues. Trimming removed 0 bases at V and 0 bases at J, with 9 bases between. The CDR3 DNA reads TGTGCCAGCAGCTTGGAAGCACACCCTAACTATGGCTACACCTTC. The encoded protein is CASSLEAHPNYGYTF.

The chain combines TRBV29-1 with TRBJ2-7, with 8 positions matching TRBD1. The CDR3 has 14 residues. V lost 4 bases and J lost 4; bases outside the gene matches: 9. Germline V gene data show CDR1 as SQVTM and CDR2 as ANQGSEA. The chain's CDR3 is CSVGPGQGRYEQYF. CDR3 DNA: TGCAGCGTTGGGCCCGGACAGGGTCGGTACGAGCAGTACTTC.

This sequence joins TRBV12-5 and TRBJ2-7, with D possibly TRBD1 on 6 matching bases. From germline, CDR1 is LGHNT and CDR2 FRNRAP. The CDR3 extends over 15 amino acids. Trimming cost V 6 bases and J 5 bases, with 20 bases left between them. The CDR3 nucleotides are TGTGCTAGTGGACGGCCGACAGGTAACCTCCACGAGCAGTACTTC. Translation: CASGRPTGNLHEQYF. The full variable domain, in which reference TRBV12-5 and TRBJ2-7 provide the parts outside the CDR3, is DARVTQTPRHKVTEMGQEVTMRCQPILGHNTVFWYRQTMMQGLELLAYFRNRAPLDDSGMPKDRFSAEMPDATLATLKIQPSEPRDSAVYFCASGRPTGNLHEQYFGPGTRLTVT.

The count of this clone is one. CDR3 in amino acids: CASSAAGSSSWVLTYNEQFF. CDR3 DNA sequence: TGTGCCAGCAGCGCTGCAGGGTCTTCGTCTTGGGTCCTGACTTACAATGAGCAGTTCTTC. J is TRBJ2-1 and V is TRBV9; possibly TRBD1 for D (5 bases). The CDR3 is made up of 20 amino acids. V lost 3 bases and J 4 bases, leaving 29 bases between the germline ends. Germline V gene sequence: CDR1 SGDLS, CDR2 YYNGEE.

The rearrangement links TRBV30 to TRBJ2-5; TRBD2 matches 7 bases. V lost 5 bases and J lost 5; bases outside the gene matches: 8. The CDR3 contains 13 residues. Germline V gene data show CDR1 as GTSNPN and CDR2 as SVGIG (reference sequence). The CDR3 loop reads CAWRKAGRETQYF. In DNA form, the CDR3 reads TGTGCCTGGCGAAAAGCGGGACGGGAGACCCAGTACTTC. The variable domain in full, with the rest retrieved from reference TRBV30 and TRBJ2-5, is SQTIHQWPATLVQPVGSPLSLECTVEGTSNPNLYWYRQAAGRGLQLLFYSVGIGQISSEVPQNLSASRPQDRQFILSSKKLLLSDSGFYLCAWRKAGRETQYFGPGTRLLVL.

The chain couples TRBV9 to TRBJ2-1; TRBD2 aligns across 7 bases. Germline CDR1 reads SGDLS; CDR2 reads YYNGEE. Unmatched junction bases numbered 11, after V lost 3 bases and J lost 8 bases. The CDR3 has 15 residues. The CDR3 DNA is TGTGCCAGCAGCGCGACTAGCCTTATCTTGGATGAGCAGTTCTTC. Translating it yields CASSATSLILDEQFF.

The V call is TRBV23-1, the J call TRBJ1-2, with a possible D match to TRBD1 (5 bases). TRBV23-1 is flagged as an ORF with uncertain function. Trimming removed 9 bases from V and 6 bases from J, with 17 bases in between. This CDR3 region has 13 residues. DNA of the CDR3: TGCGCCAGACGGCTTACAGCCAGGGATGGCTACACCTTC. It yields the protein CARRLTARDGYTF.

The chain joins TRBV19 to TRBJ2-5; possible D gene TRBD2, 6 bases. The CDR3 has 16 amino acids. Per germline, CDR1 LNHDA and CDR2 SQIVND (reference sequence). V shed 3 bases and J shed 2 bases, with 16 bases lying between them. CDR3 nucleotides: TGTGCCAGTAGTATTGGTGATTCGGGACTTCAAGAGACCCAGTACTTC. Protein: CASSIGDSGLQETQYF. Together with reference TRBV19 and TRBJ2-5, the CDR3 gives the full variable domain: DGGITQSPKYLFRKEGQNVTLSCEQNLNHDAMYWYRQDPGQGLRLIYYSQIVNDFQKGDIAEGYSVSREKKESFPLTVTSAQKNPTAFYLCASSIGDSGLQETQYFGPGTRLLVL.

CDR3 bases: TGTGCCAGCGGTTGGGGCCCCGGAGCTTTCTTT. It encodes CASGWGPGAFF. The V and J genes are TRBV11-3 and TRBJ1-1; a weak D match, TRBD1 (5 bases). Germline assignment: CDR1 SGHNT and CDR2 YENEEA. Between the trimmed V and J ends, which lost 8 bases and 10 bases, there was a span of 14 bases. The CDR3 is 11 residues long. Using reference TRBV11-3 and TRBJ1-1 for the parts outside the CDR3, the full variable domain is EAGVVQSPRYKIIEKKQPVAFWCNPISGHNTLYWYLQNLGQGPELLIRYENEEAVDDSQLPKDRFSAERLKGVDSTLKIQPAELGDSAVYLCASGWGPGAFFGQGTRLTVV.

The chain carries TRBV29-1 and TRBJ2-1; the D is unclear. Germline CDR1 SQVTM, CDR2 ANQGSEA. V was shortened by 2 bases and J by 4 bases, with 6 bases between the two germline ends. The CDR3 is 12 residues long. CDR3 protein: CSVEQGYNEQFF. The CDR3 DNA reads TGCAGCGTTGAACAAGGATACAATGAGCAGTTCTTC.

DNA for the CDR3: TGTGCCAGTAGGTCTGCAGGGGGTCCTAACTATGGCTACACCTTC. Translation gives CASRSAGGPNYGYTF. V and J are TRBV19 and TRBJ1-2; the match to TRBD1 covers 7 bases. This CDR3 comprises 15 residues. The germline V gene has CDR1 LNHDA and CDR2 SQIVND (reference sequence). Trimming removed 6 bases from V and 0 bases from J; junction bases left unmatched: 7.

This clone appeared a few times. The CDR3 DNA reads as TGTGCCAGCAGCCAAGAATCAACCTACGAGCAGTACTTC. Amino acids: CASSQESTYEQYF. This chain links TRBV4-2 with TRBJ2-7; no clear D. The CDR3 sequence is 13 residues long. Trimming left V 0 bases short and J 2 bases short, with 5 bases between. Germline V lookup: CDR1 LGHNA, CDR2 YNFKEQ.

The CDR3 coding sequence is TGTGCCAGTTCCGGGACAGATAGCAATCAGCCCCAGCATTTT. Translating gives CASSGTDSNQPQHF. The chain joins TRBV9 to TRBJ1-5; 7 bases are shared with TRBD1. This CDR3 region has 14 residues. Germline lookup yields CDR1 SGDLS and CDR2 YYNGEE. The ends lost 8 bases at V and 0 bases at J; junction bases unmatched: 5.

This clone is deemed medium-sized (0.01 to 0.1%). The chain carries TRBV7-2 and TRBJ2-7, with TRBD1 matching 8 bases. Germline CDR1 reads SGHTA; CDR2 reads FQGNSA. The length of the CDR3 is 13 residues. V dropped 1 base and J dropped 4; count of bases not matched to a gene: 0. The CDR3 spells CASSLGTGYEQYF. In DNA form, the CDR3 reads TGTGCCAGCAGCTTAGGGACAGGGTACGAGCAGTACTTC.

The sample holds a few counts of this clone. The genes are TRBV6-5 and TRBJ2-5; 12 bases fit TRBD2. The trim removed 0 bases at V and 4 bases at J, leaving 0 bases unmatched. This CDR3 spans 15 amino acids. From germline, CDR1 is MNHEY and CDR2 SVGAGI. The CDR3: CASSYSGLAGETQYF. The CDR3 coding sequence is TGTGCCAGCAGTTACTCGGGACTAGCGGGAGAGACCCAGTACTTC.

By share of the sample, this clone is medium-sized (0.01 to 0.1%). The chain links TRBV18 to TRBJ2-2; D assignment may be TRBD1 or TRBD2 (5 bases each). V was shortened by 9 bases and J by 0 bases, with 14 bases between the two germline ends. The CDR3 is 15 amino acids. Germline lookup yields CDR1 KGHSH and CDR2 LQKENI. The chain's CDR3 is CASHRDAANTGELFF. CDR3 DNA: TGTGCCAGTCACCGGGACGCCGCGAACACCGGGGAGCTGTTTTTT.

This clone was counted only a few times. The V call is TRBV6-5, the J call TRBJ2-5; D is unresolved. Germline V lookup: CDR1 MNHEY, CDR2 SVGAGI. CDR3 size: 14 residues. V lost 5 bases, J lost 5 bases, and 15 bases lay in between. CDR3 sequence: CASSGWTLGETQYF. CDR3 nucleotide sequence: TGTGCCAGCAGTGGGTGGACGTTAGGGGAGACCCAGTACTTC.

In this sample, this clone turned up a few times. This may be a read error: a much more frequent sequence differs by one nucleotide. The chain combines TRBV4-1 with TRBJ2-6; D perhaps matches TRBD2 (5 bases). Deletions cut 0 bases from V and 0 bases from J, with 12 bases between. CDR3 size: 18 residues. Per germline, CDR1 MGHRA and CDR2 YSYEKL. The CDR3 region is CASSQDKSGPSGANVLTF. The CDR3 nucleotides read TGCGCCAGCAGCCAAGATAAGAGCGGACCCTCTGGGGCCAACGTCCTGACTTTC.

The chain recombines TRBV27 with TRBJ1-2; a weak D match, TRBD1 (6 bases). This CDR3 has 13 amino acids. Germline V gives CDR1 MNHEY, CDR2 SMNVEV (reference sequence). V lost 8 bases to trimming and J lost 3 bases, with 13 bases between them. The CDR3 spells CASSLGGHYGYTF. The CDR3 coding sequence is TGTGCCAGCTCCTTAGGGGGACACTATGGCTACACCTTC.

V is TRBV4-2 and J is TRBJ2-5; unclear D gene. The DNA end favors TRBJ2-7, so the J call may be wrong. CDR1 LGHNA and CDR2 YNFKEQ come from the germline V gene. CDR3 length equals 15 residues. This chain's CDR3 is CASSQVPPPAYEQYF. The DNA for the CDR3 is TGTGCCAGCAGCCAAGTTCCCCCACCGGCCTACGAGCAGTACTTC.

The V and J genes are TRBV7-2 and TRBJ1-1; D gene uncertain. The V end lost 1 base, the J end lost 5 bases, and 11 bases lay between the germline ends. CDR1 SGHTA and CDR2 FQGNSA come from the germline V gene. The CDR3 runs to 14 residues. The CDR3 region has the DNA TGTGCCAGCAGCTTAGGAAATCCGTGGACTGAAGCTTTCTTT. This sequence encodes CASSLGNPWTEAFF.

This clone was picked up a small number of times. CDR3 sequence reads: CASSREVGELFF. The CDR3 bases are TGTGCCAGCAGCAGAGAAGTCGGGGAGCTGTTTTTT. The chain employs TRBV7-6 and TRBJ2-2; D uncertain. CDR3 size: 12 residues. Trimming stripped 5 bases from V and 7 bases from J, with 8 bases between. CDR1 is SGHVS and CDR2 is FNYEAQ in the germline V gene.

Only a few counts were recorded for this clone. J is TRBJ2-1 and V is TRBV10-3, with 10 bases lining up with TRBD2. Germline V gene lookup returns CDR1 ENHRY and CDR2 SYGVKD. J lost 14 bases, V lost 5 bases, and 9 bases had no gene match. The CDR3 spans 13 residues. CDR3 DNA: TGTGCCATCAGTTCGGCTAGCGGGAGATACGAGTTCTTC. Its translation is CAISSASGRYEFF.

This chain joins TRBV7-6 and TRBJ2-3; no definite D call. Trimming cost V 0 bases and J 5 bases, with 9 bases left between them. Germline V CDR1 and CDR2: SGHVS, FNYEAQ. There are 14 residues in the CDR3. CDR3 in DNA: TGTGCCAGCAGCTTAGCCCTCCCGGTAGATACGCAGTATTTT. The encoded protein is CASSLALPVDTQYF.

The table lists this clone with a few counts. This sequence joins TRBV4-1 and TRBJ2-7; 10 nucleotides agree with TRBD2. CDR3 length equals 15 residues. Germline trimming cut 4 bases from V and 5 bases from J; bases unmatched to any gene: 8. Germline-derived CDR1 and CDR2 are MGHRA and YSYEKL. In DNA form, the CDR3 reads TGCGCCAGCAGCCTCTCCCCCGGGACTAGCGACGAGCAGTACTTC. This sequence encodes CASSLSPGTSDEQYF.

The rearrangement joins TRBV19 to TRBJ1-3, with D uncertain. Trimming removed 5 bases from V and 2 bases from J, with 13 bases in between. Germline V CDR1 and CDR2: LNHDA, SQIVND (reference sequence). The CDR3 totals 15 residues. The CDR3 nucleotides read TGTGCCAGTAGTCCCGGAAGCGCGACTGGAAACACCATATATTTT. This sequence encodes CASSPGSATGNTIYF.